The clone carrying this T cell receptor beta chain was found a few times. Its antigen is as yet unknown. The data originate from a study of STAT3 mutations in large granular lymphocyte leukemia. General study findings and limits: In T-cell large granular lymphocyte leukemia, about half of patients showed multiple immunodominant subclonotypes.

TCRdb's table, derived via immunoSEQ multiplex PCR, lists solely in-frame clones and lacks some. Seen here are more than 2,500 clones, around 40% observed once, and the top ten hold around 54%. With V trimmed by 8 bases and J by 7 bases, 8 bases remained unmatched. Germline CDR1 SGHDN, CDR2 FVKESK. This CDR3 is 13 amino acids long. The source of this sequence is a man aged 50 to 60 with T-cell large granular lymphocyte leukemia. Some clones in this sample may be carry-over from other donors' samples. Sequenced sample: peripheral blood mononuclear cells. The chain carries TRBV14 and TRBJ2-1, with 7 bases aligning to TRBD1. The CDR3 DNA is TGTGCCAGCCGGAGGACAGGTGGAAATGAGCAGTTCTTC. The encoded protein is CASRRTGGNEQFF.